The clone carrying this T cell receptor beta chain was detected only a few times. This CDR3 region has 14 residues. Germline values: CDR1 SGHAT, CDR2 FQNNGV. V was clipped by 3 bases and J by 6 bases, with 11 bases between them. The data are from a study of blood T cells in healthy people across ages. Through a sample-barcoded 5' primer and a J-beta primer mix, a second PCR was run for 7 to 11 cycles. Each single sample gave us at least 3 million CDR3-containing paired-end reads. Via MiXCR, TCRdb re-called the 5' RACE reads, giving one row per CDR3 protein. Of roughly 1 million distinct CDR3 sequences detected, about 23% appear once; the ten largest clones hold less than 0.75%. Each individual donor underwent a draw of approximately 9.6 milliliters of peripheral blood. Per sample, at least 5.5 micrograms of total RNA were extracted. The same data also contributed to another study, on T cells of mothers and their children. That paper adds: No clone of persistent microchimeric T cells was detected.

The TCR sequence derives from a girl aged 2 to 9 in good health. V gene TRBV11-2 combines with J gene TRBJ1-4; a weak D match, TRBD1 (6 bases). Sequencing was done on a sample of blood. In DNA, the CDR3 is TGTGCCAGCAGCTTCCTGACAGGAGATGAAAAACTGTTTTTT. This codes for CASSFLTGDEKLFF. The full variable domain, its missing parts supplied by reference TRBV11-2 and TRBJ1-4, is EAGVAQSPRYKIIEKRQSVAFWCNPISGHATLYWYQQILGQGPKLLIQFQNNGVVDDSQLPKDRFSAERLKGVDSTLKIQPAKLEDSAVYLCASSFLTGDEKLFFGSGTQLSVL.